The 29 T cell receptor beta chains reported below all come from one sample, sequenced in a study of T cell repertoires in cytomegalovirus infection. These receptors' targets are unknown. Via MiXCR, TCRdb re-called the reads, giving one row per CDR3 protein. This sample carries approximately 730,000 distinct CDR3 sequences, roughly 29% of them seen once, and the ten largest clones take around 13%. The sequencing used cultured CD8+ T cells from PBMCs, collected from culture after CMV antigen stimulation. The source of these receptors is a human donor in good health (CMV status not recorded). Some clones in this sample may be carry-over from other donors' samples.

This sequence joins TRBV7-9 and TRBJ2-2; D is ambiguous. V was pared by 7 bases and J by 0 bases, with 12 bases between. Germline V gives CDR1 SEHNR, CDR2 FQNEAQ (reference sequence). The CDR3 has 15 residues. DNA of the CDR3: TGTGCCAGCACCCCAAGGATCCCGAACACCGGGGAGCTGTTTTTT. Translated: CASTPRIPNTGELFF.

This clonotype was observed many times. The rearrangement joins TRBV4-1 to TRBJ1-1, with D unclear. CDR3 length: 13 amino acids. With 0 bases removed from V and 4 bases from J, the gap between germline ends came to 6 bases. Per germline, CDR1 MGHRA and CDR2 YSYEKL. The CDR3 reads CASSQDGSTEAFF. In DNA, the CDR3 is TGCGCCAGCAGCCAAGATGGATCCACTGAAGCTTTCTTT.

At least ten counts were recorded for this clonotype. The chain joins TRBV19 to TRBJ1-1, with D unclear. CDR3 length: 12 amino acids. Trimming took 6 bases from V and 4 from J, leaving 9 bases between them. Germline CDR1 LNHDA, CDR2 SQIVND (reference sequence). The CDR3 reads CASSDSGTEAFF. In DNA, the CDR3 is TGTGCCAGTAGCGACTCTGGCACTGAAGCTTTCTTT.

This clonotype showed up just a few times. V usage is TRBV6-5 and J usage is TRBJ2-1; possibly TRBD1 for D (6 bases). CDR1 is MNHEY, CDR2 SVGAGI, per germline. The V gene lost 5 bases and the J gene lost 4 bases, with 12 bases spanning the gap. This CDR3 has 14 amino acids. In nucleotides, the CDR3 is TGTGCCAGCAGTCAACAGGGATTATACAATGAGCAGTTCTTC. This encodes CASSQQGLYNEQFF.

This chain's CDR3 is CASSGSPYEGVSNTEAFF. DNA for the CDR3: TGTGCCAGCAGCGGTAGTCCCTACGAGGGGGTATCGAACACTGAAGCTTTCTTT. The chain carries TRBV9 and TRBJ1-1; maybe TRBD1 (6 bases). From germline, CDR1 is SGDLS and CDR2 YYNGEE. V lost 3 bases, J lost 1 base, and 22 bases lay in between. This CDR3 is 18 amino acids long.

This sequence joins TRBV7-6 and TRBJ2-2; TRBD1 agrees at 9 bases. The CDR3 has 16 amino acids. Germline values: CDR1 SGHVS, CDR2 FNYEAQ. V shed 4 bases, J shed 3 bases, and the junction held 6 bases outside the gene matches. The CDR3 here is CASSSTGTGYTGELFF. CDR3 sequence (DNA): TGTGCCAGCAGCTCAACCGGGACAGGGTACACCGGGGAGCTGTTTTTT.

The rearrangement joins TRBV10-3 to TRBJ2-4; TRBD2 matches at 10 bases. Germline values: CDR1 ENHRY, CDR2 SYGVKD. J was trimmed by 4 bases and V by 7 bases; bases with no gene match: 13. CDR3 length: 17 amino acids. CDR3 residues: CAINHPGPAGGKNIQYF. As DNA, the CDR3 is TGTGCCATCAATCACCCTGGGCCAGCGGGGGGGAAAAACATTCAGTACTTC.

J is TRBJ1-2 and V is TRBV7-9; 7 bases align to TRBD1. V lost 0 bases, J lost 2 bases, and 6 bases stayed unmatched. Germline V gene lookup returns CDR1 SEHNR and CDR2 FQNEAQ (reference sequence). This CDR3 has 16 residues. CDR3 region: CASSLAPGTENYGYTF. The DNA for the CDR3 is TGTGCCAGCAGCTTAGCGCCCGGGACAGAAAACTATGGCTACACCTTC.

The chain is built from TRBV7-2 and TRBJ1-6; D call uncertain. The CDR3 spans 15 residues. The germline V gene encodes CDR1 SGHTA and CDR2 FQGNSA. Trimming shortened V by 4 bases and J by 7 bases, and 14 bases separated the two germline ends. Written as DNA, the CDR3 is TGTGCCAGCAGCTCCGATTGGGCAGTAAATTCACCCCTCCACTTT. Protein sequence: CASSSDWAVNSPLHF.

The chain is built from TRBV7-8 and TRBJ2-5, with D hard to call. With 4 bases removed from V and 7 bases from J, the gap between germline ends came to 13 bases. The CDR3 contains 13 residues. The germline V gene has CDR1 SGHVS and CDR2 FQNEAQ. The CDR3: CASSSRAIGTQYF. As DNA, the CDR3 is TGTGCCAGCAGCTCTAGAGCCATAGGGACCCAGTACTTC.

This clonotype was counted between two and nine times. The chain links TRBV7-6 to TRBJ2-1, with TRBD2 identical over 10 bases. V dropped 11 bases and J dropped 0; count of bases not matched to a gene: 4. Germline V CDR1 and CDR2: SGHVS, FNYEAQ. The CDR3 is 14 amino acids. The CDR3 loop is CAGSGGSSYNEQFF. CDR3 nucleotide sequence: TGTGCCGGTAGCGGGGGGAGCTCCTACAATGAGCAGTTCTTC.

This clonotype was seen more than once but under ten times. The chain links TRBV7-9 to TRBJ1-2; D might be TRBD1 (5 bases). V was trimmed by 1 base and J by 5 bases, leaving 14 bases between them. The CDR3 spans 15 residues. The germline V gene encodes CDR1 SEHNR and CDR2 FQNEAQ (reference sequence). CDR3 bases: TGTGCCAGCAGCTTAGATGGGGGAGTTCGGTATGGCTACACCTTC. Its translation: CASSLDGGVRYGYTF.

A few counts support this clonotype. The rearrangement joins TRBV29-1 to TRBJ1-2, with TRBD1 matching over 7 bases. J gave up 5 bases and V 6 bases, and 15 bases lay outside the gene matches. Germline assignment: CDR1 SQVTM and CDR2 ANQGSEA. The CDR3 has 15 amino acids. CDR3: CSVDPRQGARYGYTF. The CDR3 DNA reads as TGCAGCGTCGACCCCCGACAGGGCGCTAGGTATGGCTACACCTTC.

The rearrangement joins TRBV15 to TRBJ1-6, with D hard to call. Trimming removed 1 base at V and 6 bases at J, with 19 bases between. The CDR3 has 18 amino acids. Germline CDR1 LNHNV, CDR2 YYDKDF (reference sequence). The CDR3 DNA is TGTGCCACCAGCAGAGCAAGGGAAAACCTAGTGTCTAATTCACCCCTCCACTTT. This codes for CATSRARENLVSNSPLHF.

The V and J genes are TRBV10-3 and TRBJ2-3; D unclear. CDR3 length: 14 residues. Trimming took off 0 bases at V and 0 bases at J, with 4 bases between the two ends. Germline CDR1 and CDR2: ENHRY and SYGVKD. CDR3 region: CAISESKSTDTQYF. In DNA, the CDR3 is TGTGCCATCAGTGAGTCCAAGAGCACAGATACGCAGTATTTT.

The chain combines TRBV12-5 with TRBJ1-1, with 7 bases aligning to TRBD1. The CDR3 consists of 15 residues. Germline values: CDR1 LGHNT, CDR2 FRNRAP. The V segment lost 1 base and the J segment 4 bases; nucleotides outside the gene matches: 6. CDR3 sequence: CASGLDRGSSTEAFF. CDR3 DNA sequence: TGTGCTAGTGGTTTGGACAGGGGTTCGAGCACTGAAGCTTTCTTT.

The V gene is TRBV27, the J gene TRBJ1-1, with a weak D call TRBD1 (5 bases). V lost 5 bases and J lost 1, with 11 bases in between. The germline gives CDR1 MNHEY, CDR2 SMNVEV (reference sequence). The CDR3 loop spans 14 amino acids. The CDR3: CASSGAPGNTEAFF. CDR3 nucleotide sequence: TGTGCCAGCAGTGGGGCCCCAGGGAACACTGAAGCTTTCTTT.

This clonotype was recorded a few times. This chain joins TRBV6-2 or TRBV6-3 and TRBJ2-5; TRBD2 matches 11 bases. V shed 2 bases, J shed 2 bases, and the junction held 16 bases outside the gene matches. Looked up from germline, CDR1 is MNHEY and CDR2 is SVGEGT. The CDR3 is 20 residues long. As DNA, the CDR3 is TGTGCCAGCAGTTACCAATACCCCGCAACTAGCGGGGGACCTCAAGAGACCCAGTACTTC. Its protein is CASSYQYPATSGGPQETQYF.

For this clonotype: A read error may be the cause here, since a much bigger clone is one base away. V and J are TRBV12-3 or TRBV12-4 and TRBJ2-1; D is possibly TRBD1 (6 bases). This CDR3 comprises 14 residues. The V end was cut by 5 bases, the J end by 3 bases, with 11 bases between. The CDR3 sequence is CASSPRQDYNEQFF. CDR3 DNA: TGTGCCAGCAGTCCTCGACAGGACTACAATGAGCAGTTCTTC.

This clonotype was picked up a small number of times. The chain combines TRBV3-1 with TRBJ2-1; the D is unclear. V lost 1 base to trimming and J lost 0 bases, with 13 bases between them. Germline-derived CDR1 and CDR2 are LGHDT and YNNKEL (reference sequence). The CDR3 has 17 residues. The CDR3 loop reads CASSQVGPASSYNEQFF. For the CDR3, the DNA is TGTGCCAGCAGCCAAGTCGGTCCTGCTAGCTCCTACAATGAGCAGTTCTTC.

This sequence joins TRBV28 and TRBJ1-2; 8 bases are shared with TRBD1. The CDR3 covers 14 residues. Trimming at V came to 5 bases and at J to 7 bases, leaving 9 bases not matched to a gene. Germline V gene sequence: CDR1 MDHEN, CDR2 SYDVKM. The CDR3 spells CASSPLRGLSGYTF. In DNA form, the CDR3 reads TGTGCCAGCAGTCCCCTCAGGGGGCTGAGTGGCTACACCTTC.

This chain links TRBV29-1 with TRBJ1-5; D may be TRBD1 (6 bases). Trimming stripped 4 bases from V and 7 bases from J, with 20 bases between. The germline gives CDR1 SQVTM, CDR2 ANQGSEA. CDR3 size: 15 residues. CDR3 region: CSVAVLQGRDQPQHF. CDR3 DNA sequence: TGCAGCGTTGCGGTCCTACAGGGAAGGGACCAGCCCCAGCATTTT.

This clonotype was seen only a few times. Here the CDR3 DNA reads TGTGCCAGCAGCTTAGTGTTTGGTGGCCGCGCTGAAGCTTTCTTT. Its protein is CASSLVFGGRAEAFF. This sequence joins TRBV11-2 and TRBJ1-1, with D unresolved. Germline CDR1 and CDR2: SGHAT and FQNNGV. The CDR3 spans 15 residues. V was pared by 1 base and J by 6 bases, with 15 bases between.

Ten or more counts support this clonotype. The V call is TRBV7-2, the J call TRBJ2-7, with 10 bases identical to TRBD1. The CDR3 has 15 amino acids. Germline V CDR1 and CDR2: SGHTA, FQGNSA. V lost 4 bases, J lost 9 bases, and 12 bases stayed unmatched. In nucleotides, the CDR3 is TGTGCCAGCAGCTCCCCGGGGACAGGGGAAAAACGGCAGTACGTC. This translates into CASSSPGTGEKRQYV.

DNA for the CDR3: TGTGCCAGCAGTTTATACGCCTGGGGGCAGTCCTTAAATCAGCCCCAGCATTTT. Translation: CASSLYAWGQSLNQPQHF. The chain has TRBV27 and TRBJ1-5; possibly TRBD1 for D (6 bases). V was shortened by 1 base and J by 4 bases, with 20 bases between the two germline ends. The CDR3 has 18 residues. Germline lookup yields CDR1 MNHEY and CDR2 SMNVEV (reference sequence).

V usage is TRBV28 and J usage is TRBJ2-5; TRBD2 agrees at 10 bases. The V gene's germline CDR1 is MDHEN and CDR2 SYDVKM. This CDR3 region has 16 residues. V was pared by 9 bases and J by 3 bases, with 13 bases of the junction left unmatched. The CDR3 region has the DNA TGTGCCAGTCGTCCCCAGGGGACTAGCGTTAAAGAGACCCAGTACTTC. Its protein product is CASRPQGTSVKETQYF.

This clonotype has more than one count but fewer than ten. The chain uses TRBV14 and TRBJ1-1; D unresolved. This CDR3 spans 14 amino acids. Trimming shortened V by 1 base and J by 3 bases, and 9 bases separated the two germline ends. The germline gives CDR1 SGHDN, CDR2 FVKESK. The CDR3 coding sequence is TGTGCCAGCAGCCAAGTCGCCAGCCACACTGAAGCTTTCTTT. It yields the protein CASSQVASHTEAFF.

The table lists this clonotype with a few counts. V is TRBV7-9 and J is TRBJ2-5; TRBD2 might be the D (7 bases). The germline CDR1 and CDR2 sequences are SEHNR and FQNEAQ (reference sequence). The CDR3 runs to 16 residues. Trimming took 5 bases from V and 5 from J, leaving 21 bases between them. The CDR3 loop is CASSPRRGGARETQYF. DNA for the CDR3: TGTGCCAGCAGCCCGAGGCGTGGGGGGGCGAGGGAGACCCAGTACTTC. The whole variable domain, filled in from reference TRBV7-9 and TRBJ2-5, reads DTGVSQNPRHKITKRGQNVTFRCDPISEHNRLYWYRQTLGQGPEFLTYFQNEAQLEKSRLLSDRFSAERPKGSFSTLEIQRTEQGDSAMYLCASSPRRGGARETQYFGPGTRLLVL.

Concerning this clonotype: Given a much more abundant clone one base away, this may be a read error. The chain uses TRBV7-9 and TRBJ2-1; D gene uncertain. The CDR3 is made up of 12 amino acids. Per the germline V gene, CDR1 is SEHNR and CDR2 is FQNEAQ (reference sequence). Trimming stripped 7 bases from V and 3 bases from J, with 7 bases between. The CDR3 DNA reads TGTGCCAGCAACTTGAACTACAATGAGCAGTTCTTC. It translates to CASNLNYNEQFF. Full variable domain (remainder filled in from reference TRBV7-9 and TRBJ2-1): DTGVSQNPRHKITKRGQNVTFRCDPISEHNRLYWYRQTLGQGPEFLTYFQNEAQLEKSRLLSDRFSAERPKGSFSTLEIQRTEQGDSAMYLCASNLNYNEQFFGPGTRLTVL.